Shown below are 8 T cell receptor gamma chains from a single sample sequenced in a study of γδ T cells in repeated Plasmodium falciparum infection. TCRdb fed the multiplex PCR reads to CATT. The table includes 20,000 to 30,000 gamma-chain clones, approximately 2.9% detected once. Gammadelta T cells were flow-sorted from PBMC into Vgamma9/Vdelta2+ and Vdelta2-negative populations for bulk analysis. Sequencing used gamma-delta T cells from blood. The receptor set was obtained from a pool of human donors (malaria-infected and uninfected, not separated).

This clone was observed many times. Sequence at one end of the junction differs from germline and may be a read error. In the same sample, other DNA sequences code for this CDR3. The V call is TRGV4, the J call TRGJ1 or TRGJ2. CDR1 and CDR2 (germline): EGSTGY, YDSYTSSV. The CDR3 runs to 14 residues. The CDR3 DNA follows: TGTGCCACCTGGGATGGCCTGAATTATTATAAGAAGCTCTTT. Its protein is CATWDGLNYYKKLF.

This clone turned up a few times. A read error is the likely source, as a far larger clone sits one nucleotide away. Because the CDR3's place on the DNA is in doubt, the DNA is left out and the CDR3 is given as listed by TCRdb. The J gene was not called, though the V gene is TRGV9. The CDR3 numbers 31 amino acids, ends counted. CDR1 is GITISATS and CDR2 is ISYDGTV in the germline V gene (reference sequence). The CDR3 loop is CALWEAIIIRNSLAVEQHLLSQVSIGRIQHF.

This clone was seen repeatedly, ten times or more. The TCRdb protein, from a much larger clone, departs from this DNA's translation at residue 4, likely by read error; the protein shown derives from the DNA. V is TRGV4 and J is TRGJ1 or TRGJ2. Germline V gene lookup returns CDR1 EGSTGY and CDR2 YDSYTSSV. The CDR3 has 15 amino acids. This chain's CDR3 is CATLDGRLISYKKLF. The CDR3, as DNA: TGTGCCACCTTGGATGGGCGGCTTATTTCTTATAAGAAACTCTTT.

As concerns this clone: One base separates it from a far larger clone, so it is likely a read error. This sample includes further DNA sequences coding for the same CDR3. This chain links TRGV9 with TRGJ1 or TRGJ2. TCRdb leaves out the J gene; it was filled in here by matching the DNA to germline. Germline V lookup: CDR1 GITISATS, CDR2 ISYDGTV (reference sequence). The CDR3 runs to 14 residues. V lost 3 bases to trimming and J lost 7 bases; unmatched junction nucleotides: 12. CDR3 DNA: TGTGCCTTGTGGGAGCCTTGCTTCGGGTATAAGAAACTCTTT. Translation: CALWEPCFGYKKLF.

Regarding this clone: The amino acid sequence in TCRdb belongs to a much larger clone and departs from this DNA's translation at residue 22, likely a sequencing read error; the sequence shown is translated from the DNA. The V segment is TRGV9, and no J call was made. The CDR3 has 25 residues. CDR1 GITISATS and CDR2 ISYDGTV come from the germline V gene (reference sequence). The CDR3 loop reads CALDSLRGLLPCNKFEHGAYYNKLF. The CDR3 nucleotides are TGTGCCTTGGATTCTTTGCGGGGCTTGTTACCTTGTAATAAGTTCGAACATGGTGCTTATTATAATAAACTCTTT.

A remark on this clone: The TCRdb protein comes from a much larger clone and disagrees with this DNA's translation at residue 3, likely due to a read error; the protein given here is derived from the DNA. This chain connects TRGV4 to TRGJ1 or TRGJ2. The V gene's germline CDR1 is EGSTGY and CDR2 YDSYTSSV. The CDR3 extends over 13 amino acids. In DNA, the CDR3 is TGTGCCGCCTGGGATGGGTTTTATTATAAGAAACTCTTT. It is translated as CAAWDGFYYKKLF.

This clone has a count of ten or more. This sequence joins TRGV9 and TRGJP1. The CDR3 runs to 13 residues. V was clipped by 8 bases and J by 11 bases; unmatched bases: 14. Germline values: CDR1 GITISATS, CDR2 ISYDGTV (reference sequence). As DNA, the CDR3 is TGTGCCTTGTATGTTTTCGGGGGGTGGTTCAAGATATTT. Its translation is CALYVFGGWFKIF.

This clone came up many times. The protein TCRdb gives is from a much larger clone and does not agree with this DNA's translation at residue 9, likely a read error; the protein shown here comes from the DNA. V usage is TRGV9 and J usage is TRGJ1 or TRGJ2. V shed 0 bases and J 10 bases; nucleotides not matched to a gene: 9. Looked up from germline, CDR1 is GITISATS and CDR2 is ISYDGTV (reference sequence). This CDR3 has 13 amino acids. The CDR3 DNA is TGTGCCTTGTGGGAGGTGGAAGGGTGGAAGAAACTCTTT. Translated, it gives CALWEVEGWKKLF.